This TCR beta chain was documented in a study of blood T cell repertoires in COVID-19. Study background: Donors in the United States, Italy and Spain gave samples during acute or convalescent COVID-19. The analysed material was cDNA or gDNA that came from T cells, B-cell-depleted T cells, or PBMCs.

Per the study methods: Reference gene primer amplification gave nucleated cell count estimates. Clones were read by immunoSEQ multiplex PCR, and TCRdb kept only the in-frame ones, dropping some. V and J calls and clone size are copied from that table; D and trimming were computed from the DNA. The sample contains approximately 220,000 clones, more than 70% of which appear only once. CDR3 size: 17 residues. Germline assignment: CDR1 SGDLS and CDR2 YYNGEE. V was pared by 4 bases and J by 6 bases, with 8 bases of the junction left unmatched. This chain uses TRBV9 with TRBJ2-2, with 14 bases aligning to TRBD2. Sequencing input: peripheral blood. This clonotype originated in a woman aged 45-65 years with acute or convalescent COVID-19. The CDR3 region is CASSPGTSGSWAGELFF. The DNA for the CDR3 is TGTGCCAGCAGCCCAGGGACTAGCGGGAGTTGGGCCGGGGAGCTGTTTTTT.